Each of the 8 T cell receptor beta chains below was sequenced from the same sample in a study of shared clonotypes between healthy human individuals. Repertoires were generated with immunoSEQ multiplex PCR, while TCRdb's copy carries only in-frame clones and drops some. This table has about 330,000 clones, around 74% appearing once. The source material was memory CD4+ T cells sorted from blood. The subset denotes: CD45RA-negative fraction. Receptors were obtained from a man aged 25 to 40 in good health.

The chain recombines TRBV7-8 with TRBJ2-7, with D possibly matching TRBD1 (6 bases). Trimming stripped 6 bases from V and 5 bases from J, with 17 bases between. The V gene's germline CDR1 is SGHVS and CDR2 FQNEAQ. This CDR3 is 14 amino acids long. CDR3 coding DNA: TGTGCCAGCAGTTATACAGGGTTCTTGGACGAGCAGTACTTC. Protein sequence: CASSYTGFLDEQYF.

V usage is TRBV11-2 and J usage is TRBJ2-3; D unresolved. V gave up 1 base and J gave up 2 bases, with 10 bases separating them. CDR3 length: 15 residues. CDR1 SGHAT and CDR2 FQNNGV come from the germline V gene. The CDR3 here is CASSLVTRPTDTQYF. The CDR3 nucleotides read TGTGCCAGCAGCTTAGTCACGCGGCCCACAGATACGCAGTATTTT.

This chain uses TRBV5-6 with TRBJ2-1; possibly TRBD2 for D (5 bases). There are 16 residues in the CDR3. V lost 1 base, J lost 3 bases, and 14 bases lay in between. From germline, CDR1 is SGHDT and CDR2 YYEEEE. The DNA of the CDR3 is TGTGCCAGCAGCTTGACGAGGGAGTATCACTACAATGAGCAGTTCTTC. This sequence encodes CASSLTREYHYNEQFF.

V usage is TRBV28 and J usage is TRBJ2-3; 7 bases are a match to TRBD2. CDR3 length: 15 residues. Germline assignment: CDR1 MDHEN and CDR2 SYDVKM. V was pared by 5 bases and J by 5 bases, with 10 bases of the junction left unmatched. This CDR3 is CASSPRGGSVDTQYF. The CDR3 nucleotides read TGTGCCAGCAGTCCGCGCGGGGGTTCGGTAGATACGCAGTATTTT.

The gene calls are TRBV19 and TRBJ1-2, with D possibly matching TRBD1 (6 bases). Trimming took 3 bases from V and 0 from J, leaving 11 bases between them. This CDR3 is built from 15 residues. Germline assignment: CDR1 LNHDA and CDR2 SQIVND (reference sequence). CDR3: CASSIGAGANYGYTF. The CDR3 DNA is TGTGCCAGTAGTATCGGAGCAGGGGCTAACTATGGCTACACCTTC.

The rearrangement uses TRBV5-1 and TRBJ2-1; 10 positions agree with TRBD2. J lost 8 bases, V lost 5 bases, and 7 bases had no gene match. The CDR3 has 14 amino acids. Germline lookup yields CDR1 SGHRS and CDR2 YFSETQ. The CDR3 loop reads CASSGVAGGDEQFF. In DNA, the CDR3 is TGCGCCAGCAGTGGGGTAGCGGGAGGTGATGAGCAGTTCTTC.

With regard to this clone: An end of the junction does not agree with germline; a read error may underlie this. The V and J genes are TRBV6-5 and TRBJ2-1; tentatively, D is TRBD2 (5 bases). The CDR3 runs to 15 residues. Germline V gene lookup returns CDR1 MNHEY and CDR2 SVGAGI. The CDR3 DNA reads as TGTGCCAGCAGAAACACGGAGGCCTCCAACAATGAGCAGTTCTTC. Amino acid sequence: CASRNTEASNNEQFF.

This clone was seen a handful of times. The chain is built from TRBV28 and TRBJ1-4; D is unclear. The V gene lost 5 bases and the J gene lost 6 bases, with 19 bases spanning the gap. Germline-derived CDR1 and CDR2 are MDHEN and SYDVKM. This CDR3 is 16 amino acids long. CDR3 sequence (DNA): TGTGCCAGCAGTGGAGAGCCGGGAAGCCTTGATGAAAAACTGTTTTTT. Translated, it gives CASSGEPGSLDEKLFF.